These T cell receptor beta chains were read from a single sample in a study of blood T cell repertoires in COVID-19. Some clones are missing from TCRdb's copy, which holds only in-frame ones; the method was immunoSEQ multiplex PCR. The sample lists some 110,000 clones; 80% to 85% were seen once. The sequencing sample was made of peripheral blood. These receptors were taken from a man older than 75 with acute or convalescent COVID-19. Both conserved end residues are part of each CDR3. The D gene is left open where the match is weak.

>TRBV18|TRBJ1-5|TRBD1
CASSPQQGVGNQPQHF
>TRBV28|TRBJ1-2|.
CASSPGGRNGYTF
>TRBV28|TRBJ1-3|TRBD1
CASTLAGTATSGNTIYF
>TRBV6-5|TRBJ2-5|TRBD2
CASRRTSEGETQYF
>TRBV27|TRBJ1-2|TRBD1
CASSPIKGQLNYGYTF
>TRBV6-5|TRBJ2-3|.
CASRRRVPTDTQYF
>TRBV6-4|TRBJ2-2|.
CASSTGQYTGELFF
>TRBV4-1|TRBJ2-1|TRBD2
CASSQDIPGGRTYNEQFF
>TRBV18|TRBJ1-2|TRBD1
CASSPGGRGSYGYTF
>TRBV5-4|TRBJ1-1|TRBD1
CASSAGTGFGTEAFF
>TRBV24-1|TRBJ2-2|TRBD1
CATSGTGGFTGELFF
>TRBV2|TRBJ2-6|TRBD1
CASRPGQAISGANVLTF
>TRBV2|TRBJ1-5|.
CASRRRAGENQPQHF
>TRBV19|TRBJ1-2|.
CASSPGIGFTFYGYTF
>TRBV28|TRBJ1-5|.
CASSHRGGRTQYSNQPQHF
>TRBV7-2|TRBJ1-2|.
CASSSGGVNYGYTF
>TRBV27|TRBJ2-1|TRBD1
CASSLVWDRDLREQFF
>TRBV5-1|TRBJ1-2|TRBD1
CASGTRDSYGGYTF
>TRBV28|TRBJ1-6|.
CASSGGPAPLHF
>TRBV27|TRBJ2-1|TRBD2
CASSPRTSGRTGSYNEQFF
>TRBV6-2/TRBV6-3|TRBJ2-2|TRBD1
CASSYSYRGGGELFF
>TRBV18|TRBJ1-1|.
CASSPQGGNTEAFF
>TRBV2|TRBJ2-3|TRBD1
CASRGQGLGTDTQYF
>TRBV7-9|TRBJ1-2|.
CASSLEAGAYTF
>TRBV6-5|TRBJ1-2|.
CASSRGGIYGYTF
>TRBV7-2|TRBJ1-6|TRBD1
CASGDNRGNSPLHF
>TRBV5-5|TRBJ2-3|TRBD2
CASSFSGLDTDTQYF
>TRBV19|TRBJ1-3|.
CASSSGHFSGNTIYF
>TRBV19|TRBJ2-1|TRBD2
CATLTSGSSYNEQFF
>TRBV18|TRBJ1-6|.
CASSPETGGNSPLHF
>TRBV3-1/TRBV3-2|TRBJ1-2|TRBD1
CASSQEGVDRVVIEWNYGYTF
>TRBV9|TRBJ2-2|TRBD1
CASSVNKDRVVGELFF
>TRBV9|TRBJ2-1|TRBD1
CASRGQSSEIYNEQFF
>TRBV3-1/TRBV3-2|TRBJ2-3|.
CASSHLDTQYF
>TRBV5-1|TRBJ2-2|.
CASSFGRLNTGELFF
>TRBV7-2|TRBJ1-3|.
CASSSPPSSGNTIYF
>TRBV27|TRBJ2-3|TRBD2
CASSSYPPGGPTDTQYF
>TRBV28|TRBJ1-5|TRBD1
CASSVRGTGYNQPQHF
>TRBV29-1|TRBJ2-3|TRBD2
CSANLAGGVTDTQYF
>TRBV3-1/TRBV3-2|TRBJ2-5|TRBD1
CASSPSGGKETQYF
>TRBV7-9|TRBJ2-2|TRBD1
CASSKSTGGGHTGELFF